Below, 12 T cell receptor beta chains from the same sample are listed, as sequenced in a study of blood T cells in healthy people across ages (dated by TCRdb to the mid-2010s). The method behind the library was 5' RACE. TCRdb shows the sequencer as Illumina HiSeq 2500. A second about 7 to 12 cycle PCR used a sample-barcoded 5' primer and a J-beta primer mix. TCRdb took the public reads, trimmed them with fastp at Q25, ran MiXCR for clone calling and kept in-frame beta chains. A single entry per CDR3 protein holds the most common genes and DNA from its merged rows. This sample lists 900,000 to 950,000 distinct CDR3 sequences; roughly 28% were detected once. Together, the top ten hold roughly a tenth of the sample. These data were likewise used in another study, on T cells of mothers and their children.

Specimen: blood. These TCRs come from a woman aged 40 to 50 in good health.

Concerning this clonotype: It may be a read error: a sequence one base away is much more abundant. The chain recombines TRBV28 with TRBJ2-1; D is perhaps TRBD1 or TRBD2 (5 bases each). Germline values: CDR1 MDHEN, CDR2 SYDVKM. The CDR3 has 13 residues. The CDR3 region is CASNLSQGDEQFF. The DNA of the CDR3 is TGTGCCAGCAATTTAAGCCAGGGAGATGAGCAGTTCTTC.

This clonotype has only a few counts. This sequence may be a read error, since a much larger clone differs from it by one base. This chain joins TRBV20-1 and TRBJ2-7; D remains ambiguous. Germline V gene data show CDR1 as DFQATT and CDR2 as SNEGSKA (reference sequence). The CDR3 has 10 amino acids. Trimming took 3 bases from V and 7 from J, leaving 7 bases between them. CDR3 nucleotides: TGCAGTGCTAGTCTTAATGAGCAGTACTTC. This codes for CSASLNEQYF.

The V and J genes are TRBV7-9 and TRBJ1-2; 7 bases line up with TRBD1. V shed 1 base, J shed 6 bases, and the junction held 5 bases outside the gene matches. The CDR3 covers 14 residues. CDR1 is SEHNR and CDR2 is FQNEAQ in the germline V gene (reference sequence). The CDR3 reads CASSLGGQSHGYTF. The CDR3 nucleotides are TGTGCCAGCAGCTTAGGGGGACAGTCCCATGGCTACACCTTC.

This clonotype has only a few counts. Being one base from a much bigger clone, this may be a read error. The chain links TRBV28 to TRBJ1-1; D is ambiguous. The CDR3 runs to 12 residues. The germline V gene has CDR1 MDHEN and CDR2 SYDVKM. The V gene lost 6 bases and the J gene lost 1 base, with 6 bases spanning the gap. CDR3 coding DNA: TGTGCCAGCAGACCAGGGAACACTGAAGCTTTCTTT. Translating gives CASRPGNTEAFF.

This clonotype was recorded many times. V is TRBV10-2 and J is TRBJ1-2; D is perhaps TRBD1 (5 bases). V was pared by 6 bases and J by 4 bases, with 12 bases between. The germline V gene encodes CDR1 WSHSY and CDR2 SAAADI. The CDR3 sequence is 13 residues long. DNA of the CDR3: TGCGCCAGCAGACTCGGGACCGGCTATGGCTACACCTTC. Residues: CASRLGTGYGYTF.

The rearrangement uses TRBV7-3 and TRBJ2-1; 8 nucleotides align to TRBD1. With 2 bases clipped from V and 6 bases from J, the junction kept 6 bases outside the gene matches. Germline loops: CDR1 SGHTA, CDR2 FQGTGA. The CDR3 is 15 residues long. The CDR3 bases are TGTGCCAGCAGCTTAGACAGGGGATCTAGCAATGAGCAGTTCTTC. It encodes CASSLDRGSSNEQFF.

This clonotype showed up just a few times. This sequence joins TRBV29-1 and TRBJ1-5; TRBD1 is a possible D gene (5 bases). Germline V gene data show CDR1 as SQVTM and CDR2 as ANQGSEA. Trimming took 5 bases from V and 2 from J, leaving 13 bases between them. This CDR3 comprises 14 residues. CDR3 DNA: TGCAGCGTTAAGGGTGGGGGGGGCAATCAGCCCCAGCATTTT. It codes for CSVKGGGGNQPQHF.

This clonotype was seen ten or more times. The gene calls are TRBV10-3 and TRBJ2-1; 9 bases are a match to TRBD2. There are 15 residues in the CDR3. After removal of 0 bases from V and 9 bases from J, the junction contained 6 bases not matched to a gene. Germline CDR1 ENHRY, CDR2 SYGVKD. CDR3 nucleotide sequence: TGTGCCATCAGTGAGTCTAGCGGGGGTTTTGGTGAGCAGTTCTTC. Translated: CAISESSGGFGEQFF.

This clonotype was observed at least ten times. V usage is TRBV6-6 and J usage is TRBJ2-4; no reliable D call. The CDR3 extends over 18 amino acids. Looked up from germline, CDR1 is MNHNY and CDR2 is SVGAGI (reference sequence). V shed 7 bases and J shed 1 base, with 23 bases lying between them. The CDR3 nucleotides read TGTGCCAGCATGTCGGTCGGTGGGGTGACGATGGCCAAAAACATTCAGTACTTC. Amino acids: CASMSVGGVTMAKNIQYF.

The chain combines TRBV6-6 with TRBJ1-2; D not resolved. V was cut by 2 bases and J by 6 bases, with 13 bases left in between. The CDR3 sequence is 14 residues long. CDR1 is MNHNY, CDR2 SVGAGI, per germline (reference sequence). The CDR3 DNA reads TGTGCCAGCAGTTACGGGCAGAGGAACCATGGCTACACCTTC. It encodes CASSYGQRNHGYTF.

This clonotype was detected a few times. J is TRBJ1-6 and V is TRBV19; 7 bases agree with TRBD1. The CDR3 has 15 residues. Germline trimming cut 6 bases from V and 6 bases from J; bases unmatched to any gene: 8. CDR1 LNHDA and CDR2 SQIVND come from the germline V gene (reference sequence). The CDR3 nucleotides are TGTGCCAGTAGCAATACCGGGACAGCTAATTCACCCCTCCACTTT. Protein product: CASSNTGTANSPLHF.

The table lists this clonotype with a few counts. The chain employs TRBV24-1 and TRBJ2-5; D is possibly TRBD1 or TRBD2 (6 bases each). Germline V gene sequence: CDR1 KGHDR, CDR2 SFDVKD. With 9 bases removed from V and 3 bases from J, the gap between germline ends came to 13 bases. The length of the CDR3 is 13 residues. The CDR3: CATASGGKETQYF. The CDR3 DNA follows: TGTGCCACCGCGTCCGGGGGCAAAGAGACCCAGTACTTC.